Below, 10 T cell receptor beta chains from the same sample are listed, as sequenced in a study of preoperative IRX-2 immunotherapy in early breast cancer. The sample's treatment: preoperative locoregional IRX-2 cytokine immunotherapy. Clones were read by immunoSEQ multiplex PCR, and TCRdb kept only the in-frame ones, dropping some. The sample includes over 35,000 clones, approximately 94% of them seen just once. The sample consisted of tumor tissue, taken after IRX-2 immunotherapy. These receptors were collected from a human donor with breast cancer.

The V call is TRBV7-3, the J call TRBJ2-1; the D gene is possibly TRBD2 (5 bases). CDR1 and CDR2 from the germline V gene are SGHTA and FQGTGA. Trimming removed 5 bases from V and 3 bases from J, with 11 bases in between. The CDR3 is 14 amino acids. CDR3 DNA: TGTGCCAGCAGCCCAGGACTGGACTACAATGAGCAGTTCTTC. Translating gives CASSPGLDYNEQFF.

This rearrangement joins TRBV27 to TRBJ2-3; a possible D gene is TRBD2 (6 bases). Trimming took off 7 bases at V and 2 bases at J, with 16 bases between the two ends. The length of the CDR3 is 15 residues. In germline, CDR1 is MNHEY, CDR2 SMNVEV (reference sequence). The CDR3 nucleotides read TGTGCCAGCACCCCTCTAGCGATAGACACAGATACGCAGTATTTT. It encodes CASTPLAIDTDTQYF.

The chain joins TRBV9 to TRBJ2-3; D might be TRBD1 (6 bases). The CDR3 totals 15 residues. Germline V gene lookup returns CDR1 SGDLS and CDR2 YYNGEE. Trimming pared 0 bases from V and 2 bases from J, leaving 10 bases between. The CDR3 DNA is TGTGCCAGCAGCGTAGATAGGGGGATCACAGATACGCAGTATTTT. Translation gives CASSVDRGITDTQYF.

The CDR3 reads CASSIGTGSYEQYF. The DNA for the CDR3 is TGTGCCAGTAGCATCGGGACAGGGAGCTACGAGCAGTACTTC. This chain joins TRBV19 and TRBJ2-7; 9 nucleotides match TRBD1. Germline V lookup: CDR1 LNHDA, CDR2 SQIVND (reference sequence). V trimming: 6 bases; J trimming: 3 bases; junction bases outside the gene matches: 6. The CDR3 length is 14 residues.

The chain joins TRBV5-1 to TRBJ2-2; 7 bases are a match to TRBD1. In germline, CDR1 is SGHRS, CDR2 YFSETQ. The CDR3 is made up of 17 amino acids. J lost 4 bases, V lost 4 bases, and 13 bases had no gene match. Here the CDR3 reads CASSTGERGPGTGELFF. The CDR3, as DNA: TGCGCCAGCAGCACCGGGGAGAGGGGGCCGGGCACCGGGGAGCTGTTTTTT. The full variable domain, rest sourced from reference TRBV5-1 and TRBJ2-2, is KAGVTQTPRYLIKTRGQQVTLSCSPISGHRSVSWYQQTPGQGLQFLFEYFSETQRNKGNFPGRFSGRQFSNSRSEMNVSTLELGDSALYLCASSTGERGPGTGELFFGEGSRLTVL.

The chain combines TRBV9 with TRBJ2-3, with 14 nucleotides matching TRBD2. CDR1 SGDLS and CDR2 YYNGEE come from the germline V gene. V lost 4 bases and J lost 3; bases outside the gene matches: 1. This CDR3 is built from 15 residues. Here the CDR3 DNA reads TGTGCCAGCAGCCGGACTAGCGGGGGGACAGATACGCAGTATTTT. Translation: CASSRTSGGTDTQYF.

The rearrangement joins TRBV19 to TRBJ1-2; possibly TRBD1 for D (6 bases). V was shortened by 6 bases and J by 8 bases, with 16 bases between the two germline ends. The CDR3 is made up of 13 amino acids. Germline loops: CDR1 LNHDA, CDR2 SQIVND (reference sequence). The CDR3 here is CASSKNRVLGYTF. For the CDR3, the DNA is TGTGCCAGTAGCAAGAACAGGGTTTTAGGCTACACCTTC.

The chain recombines TRBV7-9 with TRBJ2-7, with TRBD1 matching over 7 bases. CDR1 and CDR2 from the germline V gene are SEHNR and FQNEAQ (reference sequence). J was trimmed by 4 bases and V by 10 bases; bases with no gene match: 13. The CDR3 runs 14 residues. The CDR3 nucleotides are TGTGCCACTGGTGCCTCAGGGGGACGGTACGAGCAGTACTTC. This codes for CATGASGGRYEQYF.

The rearrangement joins TRBV15 to TRBJ2-7; weak D call: TRBD1 (6 bases). CDR3 length: 13 amino acids. V dropped 4 bases and J dropped 4 bases, with 11 bases sitting between them. Germline V CDR1 and CDR2: LNHNV, YYDKDF (reference sequence). In nucleotides, the CDR3 is TGTGCCACCAGCAACAGGGCGTCGTACGAGCAGTACTTC. Translation: CATSNRASYEQYF.

The DNA for the CDR3 is TGCACCAGCAGCCAGGAAGAAACCGGGGCCGGGGGAAACACCATATATTTT. It yields the protein CTSSQEETGAGGNTIYF. The chain carries TRBV1 and TRBJ1-3. TRBV1 is termed a pseudogene. There are 17 residues in the CDR3.